Given below is one TCR beta chain in context. Its antigen is unknown. Profiling relied on immunoSEQ multiplex PCR, and the TCRdb table lists in-frame clones only, not all of them. The sample consists of some 78,000 clones, 75% to 90% of them appearing once. CDR1 is MNHNS, CDR2 SASEGT, per germline. The CDR3 sequence is 13 residues long. V was cut by 4 bases and J by 3 bases, with 10 bases left in between. The sample comes from a study of radiotherapy plus CTLA-4 blockade in lung cancer. Study-level findings and limits: Subsequent to radiotherapy plus ipilimumab, tumor-derived TCR clones underwent expansion in blood. Strongest reported response predictors: early blood clone changes and post-radiation interferon-beta.

Participants had chemo-refractory metastatic non-small-cell lung cancer and were treated with focal radiation plus ipilimumab CTLA-4 blockade. The TCR sequence derives from a human donor with non-small cell lung cancer who had a partial response to radiotherapy plus ipilimumab. This rearrangement joins TRBV6-1 to TRBJ2-7, with D tentatively TRBD1 (6 bases). Sequenced here: peripheral blood, sampled from a patient treated with radiotherapy plus ipilimumab. DNA of the CDR3: TGTGCCAGCAGTGTGAACAGGGACTACGAGCAGTACTTC. It yields the protein CASSVNRDYEQYF.